The entry that follows covers one T cell receptor beta chain sequence. Its antigen is not known. V was pared by 0 bases and J by 7 bases, with 16 bases between. Germline V CDR1 and CDR2: DFQATT, SNEGSKA (reference sequence). This CDR3 contains 14 residues. One entry per CDR3 protein results from TCRdb running MiXCR on the RT-PCR reads. The sample consists of roughly 700,000 distinct CDR3 sequences, more than 15% of them appearing once. This specimen belongs to a study of response to subunit inactivated influenza vaccine. Study-wide points: Each seasonal influenza vaccination recruits few new T cells, the authors suggested.

The specimen comprised PBMCs from blood, sampled 11 to 12 days after vaccination. The chain links TRBV20-1 to TRBJ2-7; D is possibly TRBD1 (6 bases). The source of this sequence is a man between 45 and 60 years old who received an inactivated influenza vaccine. In nucleotides, the CDR3 is TGCAGTGCTAGAGATCCCCTAATCAGGGGAGAGCAGTACTTC. This translates into CSARDPLIRGEQYF.